These 22 T cell receptor beta chains came from one sample sequenced in a study of blood T cell repertoires in COVID-19. The assay was immunoSEQ multiplex PCR, and TCRdb's table has in-frame clones only and misses some. The sample records roughly 200,000 clones, roughly three quarters being singletons. The source material was peripheral blood. These receptors all come from a woman older than 75 with COVID-19, enrolled during active disease.

The genes are TRBV27 and TRBJ1-4; no definite D call. Trimming removed 5 bases from V and 7 bases from J, with 11 bases in between. The CDR3 covers 13 residues. CDR1 is MNHEY and CDR2 is SMNVEV in the germline V gene (reference sequence). The CDR3: CASSPQLAEKLFF. As DNA, the CDR3 is TGTGCCAGCAGTCCTCAACTTGCTGAAAAACTGTTTTTT.

The chain carries TRBV28 and TRBJ2-5; maybe TRBD2 (6 bases). CDR1 is MDHEN and CDR2 is SYDVKM in the germline V gene. The CDR3 covers 13 residues. V shed 4 bases and J shed 5 bases, with 11 bases lying between them. CDR3: CASSSAGRETQYF. CDR3 nucleotides: TGTGCCAGCAGTTCAGCAGGGAGGGAGACCCAGTACTTC.

This sequence joins TRBV6-5 and TRBJ1-4; 12 bases fit TRBD1. J lost 14 bases, V lost 4 bases, and 8 bases had no gene match. Germline lookup yields CDR1 MNHEY and CDR2 SVGAGI. This CDR3 is built from 14 residues. CDR3 protein: CASSSPGQGAELFF. CDR3 coding DNA: TGTGCCAGCAGTTCACCGGGACAGGGGGCCGAGCTGTTTTTT.

The chain links TRBV7-2 to TRBJ2-7; 12 bases line up with TRBD2. The trim removed 1 base at V and 1 base at J, leaving 8 bases unmatched. Germline CDR1 and CDR2: SGHTA and FQGNSA. The CDR3 consists of 18 residues. CDR3 nucleotide sequence: TGTGCCAGCAGCTTAGTGAGGCTAGCGGGGGGGCAGTCCTACGAGCAGTACTTC. Its translation: CASSLVRLAGGQSYEQYF. Supplemented by reference TRBV7-2 and TRBJ2-7, the full variable domain reads GAGVSQSPSNKVTEKGKDVELRCDPISGHTALYWYRQSLGQGLEFLIYFQGNSAPDKSGLPSDRFSAERTGGSVSTLTIQRTQQEDSAVYLCASSLVRLAGGQSYEQYFGPGTRLTVT.

The chain links TRBV2 to TRBJ1-2; 12 nucleotides line up with TRBD1. The J segment lost 4 bases and the V segment lost 5 bases, leaving 5 bases of the junction unmatched. The CDR3 contains 15 residues. CDR1 SNHLY and CDR2 FYNNEI come from the germline V gene. CDR3: CASSRRDRGLYGYTF. The CDR3 bases are TGTGCCAGCAGTCGGCGGGACAGGGGGCTCTATGGCTACACCTTC.

This clone was counted between two and nine times. This CDR3 reads CASSLDTGANQPQHF. DNA for the CDR3: TGTGCCAGCAGCTTAGATACAGGGGCCAATCAGCCCCAGCATTTT. The V call is TRBV7-6, the J call TRBJ1-5; TRBD1 aligns across 7 bases. The J segment lost 3 bases and the V segment lost 1 base, leaving 3 bases of the junction unmatched. Germline CDR1 SGHVS, CDR2 FNYEAQ. The CDR3 spans 15 residues. Full variable domain (outside the CDR3, taken from reference TRBV7-6 and TRBJ1-5): GAGVSQSPRYKVTKRGQDVALRCDPISGHVSLYWYRQALGQGPEFLTYFNYEAQQDKSGLPNDRFSAERPEGSISTLTIQRTEQRDSAMYRCASSLDTGANQPQHFGDGTRLSIL.

The J gene is TRBJ2-3, the V gene TRBV12-3 or TRBV12-4; the D is unclear. V lost 3 bases and J 2 bases, leaving 3 bases between the germline ends. CDR3 length equals 12 residues. The CDR3 protein is CASSFFTDTQYF. As DNA, the CDR3 is TGTGCCAGCAGTTTCTTCACAGATACGCAGTATTTT.

The rearrangement links TRBV9 to TRBJ2-2; D is possibly TRBD2 (5 bases). The length of the CDR3 is 16 residues. Germline V gene data show CDR1 as SGDLS and CDR2 as YYNGEE. Trimming pared 3 bases from V and 6 bases from J, leaving 18 bases between. CDR3 residues: CASSGGGAKRPGELFF. DNA of the CDR3: TGTGCCAGCAGCGGCGGAGGTGCAAAACGGCCCGGGGAGCTGTTTTTT.

The rearrangement uses TRBV11-2 and TRBJ2-7; 8 nucleotides match TRBD2. The CDR3 sequence is 17 residues long. V trimming: 1 base; J trimming: 3 bases; junction bases outside the gene matches: 11. Looked up from germline, CDR1 is SGHAT and CDR2 is FQNNGV. The CDR3 region has the DNA TGTGCCAGCAGCTTAGTTGGGGGTCGGGGACTAGACTACGAGCAGTACTTC. Translating gives CASSLVGGRGLDYEQYF.

Concerning this clone: The sample carries other DNA sequences with the same CDR3. V is TRBV6-6 and J is TRBJ2-7, with 7 bases aligning to TRBD2. The CDR3 has 14 residues. CDR1 and CDR2 (germline): MNHNY, SVGAGI (reference sequence). With 0 bases clipped from V and 3 bases from J, the junction kept 2 bases outside the gene matches. The CDR3 DNA reads as TGTGCCAGCAGTTACTCTGGCGGGAGCTACGAGCAGTACTTC. Residues: CASSYSGGSYEQYF.

The genes are TRBV2 and TRBJ1-3, with unresolved D. Trimming took 6 bases from V and 3 from J, leaving 6 bases between them. Germline V gives CDR1 SNHLY, CDR2 FYNNEI. The CDR3 is made up of 12 amino acids. The CDR3 loop is CASRGYGNTIYF. As DNA, the CDR3 is TGTGCCAGCAGGGGCTATGGAAACACCATATATTTT.

J is TRBJ1-4 and V is TRBV4-1; TRBD1 matches 7 bases. In germline, CDR1 is MGHRA, CDR2 YSYEKL. The junction had 5 bases not matched to a gene; V was cut back by 4 bases and J by 0 bases. The CDR3 has 16 residues. The CDR3 here is CASSRGTVATNEKLFF. The CDR3 DNA follows: TGCGCCAGCAGCCGCGGGACAGTTGCAACTAATGAAAAACTGTTTTTT.

The genes are TRBV19 and TRBJ1-5; 9 positions agree with TRBD1. The V segment lost 6 bases and the J segment 5 bases; nucleotides outside the gene matches: 2. This CDR3 is built from 13 residues. Germline V lookup: CDR1 LNHDA, CDR2 SQIVND (reference sequence). The CDR3 DNA reads TGTGCCAGTAGGGACAGGGGAGATCAGCCCCAGCATTTT. Translation: CASRDRGDQPQHF.

The V and J genes are TRBV19 and TRBJ1-1; TRBD1 aligns across 9 bases. This CDR3 has 14 amino acids. Losses at the gene ends were 6 bases for V and 4 bases for J; bases not matched to a gene: 6. Per germline, CDR1 LNHDA and CDR2 SQIVND (reference sequence). As DNA, the CDR3 is TGTGCCAGTAGACCGGGACAGGGATTCACTGAAGCTTTCTTT. It codes for CASRPGQGFTEAFF.

This clone has a handful of counts. The chain employs TRBV5-5 and TRBJ2-3; D is possibly TRBD1 (5 bases). V lost 4 bases, J lost 6 bases, and 15 bases lay in between. CDR3 length: 14 amino acids. Germline V gives CDR1 SGHKS, CDR2 YYEKEE (reference sequence). DNA for the CDR3: TGTGCCAGCAGCCGCAGGGTAGGCATGGATACGCAGTATTTT. This sequence encodes CASSRRVGMDTQYF.

This clone occurred once. This chain connects TRBV7-9 to TRBJ2-6; D may be TRBD2 (6 bases). The V gene lost 6 bases and the J gene lost 4 bases, with 13 bases spanning the gap. Germline V gene data show CDR1 as SEHNR and CDR2 as FQNEAQ (reference sequence). This CDR3 comprises 15 residues. The CDR3 bases are TGTGCCAGCAGTCCGCCGGGAGCCGGGGCCAACGTCCTGACTTTC. Its protein product is CASSPPGAGANVLTF.

The J gene is TRBJ2-3, the V gene TRBV7-9; TRBD2 aligns across 7 bases. The CDR3 covers 15 residues. Germline V gives CDR1 SEHNR, CDR2 FQNEAQ (reference sequence). The V and J ends lost 1 base and 0 bases, in that order; junction bases with no gene match: 1. The CDR3 spells CASSLDSGSTDTQYF. Here the CDR3 DNA reads TGTGCCAGCAGCTTAGATAGCGGGAGCACAGATACGCAGTATTTT.

The chain recombines TRBV6-6 with TRBJ1-1; maybe TRBD1 (6 bases). Germline-derived CDR1 and CDR2 are MNHNY and SVGAGI (reference sequence). CDR3 length equals 14 residues. V lost 5 bases to trimming and J lost 0 bases, with 10 bases between them. CDR3 residues: CASSQDSLNTEAFF. As DNA, the CDR3 is TGTGCCAGCAGTCAGGACAGCCTGAACACTGAAGCTTTCTTT.

This chain connects TRBV5-5 to TRBJ1-2, with 9 bases lining up with TRBD1. Germline assignment: CDR1 SGHKS and CDR2 YYEKEE (reference sequence). J gave up 3 bases and V 0 bases, and 6 bases lay outside the gene matches. The CDR3 contains 16 residues. The CDR3 loop reads CASSLVGGQGDYGYTF. The CDR3 region has the DNA TGTGCCAGCAGCTTGGTGGGGGGACAGGGCGACTATGGCTACACCTTC.

The chain recombines TRBV11-3 with TRBJ2-3; D not certain. Trimming stripped 6 bases from V and 4 bases from J, with 20 bases between. The CDR3 runs 16 residues. CDR1 and CDR2 from the germline V gene are SGHNT and YENEEA. CDR3 residues: CASRLASPLAADTQYF. The DNA for the CDR3 is TGTGCCAGCAGACTTGCTAGTCCCTTAGCCGCAGATACGCAGTATTTT.

The chain is built from TRBV7-3 and TRBJ2-3; 9 bases are a match to TRBD2. Germline V gene sequence: CDR1 SGHTA, CDR2 FQGTGA. Trimming cost V 2 bases and J 5 bases; bases outside gene matches: 5. This CDR3 contains 15 residues. CDR3 loop: CASSLAGGPVDTQYF. The CDR3 coding sequence is TGTGCCAGCAGCTTAGCGGGGGGGCCGGTAGATACGCAGTATTTT.

V and J are TRBV2 and TRBJ1-1; D is unclear. Germline CDR1 reads SNHLY; CDR2 reads FYNNEI. CDR3 length: 13 amino acids. Trimming left V 6 bases short and J 0 bases short, with 8 bases between. CDR3: CASRGQLNTEAFF. The DNA for the CDR3 is TGTGCCAGCAGGGGCCAATTGAACACTGAAGCTTTCTTT.